This TCR beta chain is from a study of T-cell memory formation after mild COVID-19. In the study overall: TCR clusters were largely donor specific.

MiXCR, run by TCRdb on the 5' RACE reads, gives a single entry per CDR3 protein. The table lists 400,000 to 500,000 distinct CDR3 sequences, more than 15% of them singletons, with 20% to 25% in the top ten. V lost 2 bases and J 1 base, leaving 12 bases between the germline ends. Germline values: CDR1 SGHKS, CDR2 YYEKEE (reference sequence). The CDR3 has 15 residues. The receptor comes from a man in his late teens or twenties who had mild COVID-19 (a few samples of this study predate the infection). Cell type and time point are not known. The chain is built from TRBV5-5 and TRBJ1-2, with D unresolved. The sequenced sample was PBMCs or a T cell subset sorted from them (not recorded which). The CDR3 spells CASSFGGIGNYGYTF. CDR3 coding DNA: TGTGCCAGCAGCTTTGGAGGGATTGGTAACTATGGCTACACCTTC.